The sample holds one count of the clone carrying this T cell receptor (beta chain). Its antigen is not identified. Trimming shortened V by 1 base and J by 2 bases, and 8 bases separated the two germline ends. The CDR3 runs 14 residues. From germline, CDR1 is MNHEY and CDR2 SVGAGI. These data belong to a study of T cell responses to AZD1222 COVID-19 vaccine. Overall study: Second doses that came at about 4 or about 12 weeks were put together. Findings of the study overall: Two doses of AZD1222 preceded a rise in Spike-specific TCR breadth and depth. Repertoires were obtained only post-peak T cell response. Mapped onto spike, vaccine-associated CD4 TCRs spanned it and were dominant at 160-218 and 743-854.

Produced via immunoSEQ multiplex PCR; TCRdb's table is partial and in-frame only. The data hold about 130,000 clones, with about 88% observed a single time. Specimen: peripheral blood, collected on day 0 of AZD1222 vaccination. This TCR was recovered from an adult in good health. The chain joins TRBV6-5 to TRBJ1-1; no firm D call. The CDR3 coding sequence is TGTGCCAGCAGTTACTTACAGAGTAACACTGAAGCTTTCTTT. Translation gives CASSYLQSNTEAFF.